Shown below are 32 T cell receptor beta chains from a single sample sequenced in a study of T cells expressing NK-cell markers (dated by TCRdb to the early 2020s). Library preparation used 5' RACE. Reads for this sample came from an Illumina HiSeq 2000. One entry per CDR3 protein sequence results from the TCRdb reprocessing of the reads, with DNA left out. This sample's table has entries for 130,000 to 150,000 distinct CDR3 sequences. 12% of the sample is taken by the ten largest. Input material: blood T cells: a sorted CD56 or NKG2C T cell subset, CD4+ or CD8+ T cells, or bulk PBMC T cells (not recorded which). All receptors derive from a young man in good health. Donor details come from another sample of the same person, matched by shared clones.

The gene calls are TRBV7-2 and TRBJ2-5; the TRBD2 assignment by TCRdb is unverifiable without DNA. The CDR3 consists of 16 residues. Looked up from germline, CDR1 is SGHTA and CDR2 is FQGNSA. The CDR3 is CASSLSSGRTEETQYF.

The gene calls are TRBV30 and TRBJ1-5. Per the germline V gene, CDR1 is GTSNPN and CDR2 is SVGIG (reference sequence). This CDR3 comprises 13 residues. CDR3 residues: CAWATESNQPQHF.

The V call is TRBV4-3, the J call TRBJ2-1; TCRdb reports TRBD2, a call that lacks DNA to check it against. The CDR3 spans 14 residues. Germline V CDR1 and CDR2: LGHNA, YSLEER. The CDR3 loop is CASSPIAGYNEQFF.

V usage is TRBV24-1 and J usage is TRBJ2-1; the D gene TCRdb calls, TRBD1, cannot be checked with no DNA. Per germline, CDR1 KGHDR and CDR2 SFDVKD. The CDR3 has 11 residues. This chain's CDR3 is CATRWGDEQFF.

The chain employs TRBV7-2 and TRBJ2-5; the D call of TRBD2 rests on TCRdb alone, since no DNA is present to check it. CDR3 size: 15 residues. CDR1 SGHTA and CDR2 FQGNSA come from the germline V gene. The CDR3 sequence: CASSLGPSGRETQYF.

The chain recombines TRBV12-3 or TRBV12-4 with TRBJ2-2. CDR3 size: 16 residues. The CDR3 sequence: CASSLVTGANTGELFF.

The chain couples TRBV29-1 to TRBJ1-2; without DNA, the TCRdb call of TRBD1 cannot be checked. CDR1 is SQVTM and CDR2 is ANQGSEA in the germline V gene. There are 14 residues in the CDR3. The CDR3 sequence is CSVEDRTGGDGYTF.

The chain has TRBV30 and TRBJ2-5. This CDR3 has 16 amino acids. In germline, CDR1 is GTSNPN, CDR2 SVGIG (reference sequence). The CDR3 reads CAWSVLTLASQETQYF.

The chain links TRBV10-2 to TRBJ2-2. CDR1 WSHSY and CDR2 SAAADI come from the germline V gene. The CDR3 runs 14 residues. CDR3 sequence: CASSESEVTGELFF.

V and J are TRBV24-1 and TRBJ1-1; TCRdb lists TRBD1, though no DNA is available to test this call. The CDR3 is 13 amino acids. The germline gives CDR1 KGHDR, CDR2 SFDVKD. CDR3 protein: CATGEQGRSEAFF.

The chain uses TRBV11-2 and TRBJ2-2. Germline V gene data show CDR1 as SGHAT and CDR2 as FQNNGV. This CDR3 has 13 amino acids. The CDR3 is CASSFNLAGELFF.

The chain combines TRBV13 with TRBJ2-3; TCRdb lists TRBD1, though no DNA is available to test this call. The CDR3 runs 14 residues. Germline V gene data show CDR1 as PRHDT and CDR2 as FYEKMQ (reference sequence). The CDR3 protein is CASSLTDSTDTQYF.

This rearrangement joins TRBV5-6 to TRBJ2-7; with no DNA, the TCRdb D assignment of TRBD1 cannot be verified. Germline V gene sequence: CDR1 SGHDT, CDR2 YYEEEE. The CDR3 spans 16 residues. The CDR3 sequence is CASSLYLGGKSYEQYF.

The CDR3 sequence: CASSVELGGDSQETQYF. This chain joins TRBV9 and TRBJ2-5; TCRdb picks TRBD2, but there is no DNA to check that call. The CDR3 consists of 17 residues. Germline values: CDR1 SGDLS, CDR2 YYNGEE.

The genes are TRBV6-1 and TRBJ1-4. The CDR3 length is 14 residues. The germline CDR1 and CDR2 sequences are MNHNS and SASEGT. The CDR3 loop reads CASQKRVSNEKLFF.

The chain has TRBV12-3 or TRBV12-4 and TRBJ2-7. The CDR3 spans 12 residues. The CDR3 loop reads CASTHFTYEQYF.

The chain recombines TRBV3-1 with TRBJ2-1; TCRdb reports TRBD2, a call that lacks DNA to check it against. Germline CDR1 LGHDT, CDR2 YNNKEL (reference sequence). The CDR3 covers 16 residues. The CDR3 is CASSQGAWEGPREQFF.

The chain employs TRBV12-3 or TRBV12-4 and TRBJ2-2; TCRdb selects TRBD2, and the lack of DNA leaves this call unchecked. The CDR3 has 13 residues. CDR3 sequence reads: CASTGLARGELFF.

The gene calls are TRBV12-3 or TRBV12-4 and TRBJ2-3. The CDR3 runs 12 residues. The CDR3 loop reads CASSLVTDTQYF.

The V gene is TRBV29-1, the J gene TRBJ2-1; the D call from TCRdb, TRBD2, cannot be confirmed without DNA. Germline V CDR1 and CDR2: SQVTM, ANQGSEA. The CDR3 extends over 14 amino acids. CDR3 loop: CSVAASGSANEQFF.

This chain links TRBV12-3 or TRBV12-4 with TRBJ2-3; the D gene TCRdb calls, TRBD2, cannot be checked with no DNA. The CDR3 is 15 amino acids. The CDR3 sequence is CASRSDREATDTQYF.

CDR3 sequence: CASTLGTSGRQYEQYF. The rearrangement links TRBV7-2 to TRBJ2-7; TCRdb reports TRBD2, a call that lacks DNA to check it against. Germline V CDR1 and CDR2: SGHTA, FQGNSA. The CDR3 runs to 16 residues. The full variable domain, with the rest looked up from reference TRBV7-2 and TRBJ2-7, is GAGVSQSPSNKVTEKGKDVELRCDPISGHTALYWYRQSLGQGLEFLIYFQGNSAPDKSGLPSDRFSAERTGGSVSTLTIQRTQQEDSAVYLCASTLGTSGRQYEQYFGPGTRLTVT.

The V and J genes are TRBV7-9 and TRBJ2-3; TCRdb lists TRBD1, though no DNA is available to test this call. Per germline, CDR1 SEHNR and CDR2 FQNEAQ (reference sequence). The CDR3 runs 15 residues. CDR3 protein: CASSDGTGGTDTQYF.

V and J are TRBV5-1 and TRBJ2-1. This CDR3 is 16 amino acids long. Germline V CDR1 and CDR2: SGHRS, YFSETQ. Here the CDR3 reads CASSLGLRGSYNEQFF.

CDR3 residues: CASSSTGDNSNQPQHF. The rearrangement uses TRBV12-3 or TRBV12-4 and TRBJ1-5; TCRdb calls TRBD1, which cannot be checked without DNA. The CDR3 loop spans 16 amino acids.

The chain joins TRBV29-1 to TRBJ1-6. Germline CDR1 is SQVTM and CDR2 is ANQGSEA. This CDR3 spans 15 amino acids. CDR3 region: CSLRDAAGGGSPLHF. The full variable domain, rest sourced from reference TRBV29-1 and TRBJ1-6, is SAVISQKPSRDICQRGTSLTIQCQVDSQVTMMFWYRQQPGQSLTLIATANQGSEATYESGFVIDKFPISRPNLTFSTLTVSNMSPEDSSIYLCSLRDAAGGGSPLHFGNGTRLTVT.

The V gene is TRBV12-3 or TRBV12-4, the J gene TRBJ2-4; TCRdb returns TRBD1, unconfirmable since there is no DNA. There are 13 residues in the CDR3. CDR3 sequence: CASSATGSDIQYF.

V is TRBV4-3 and J is TRBJ2-7; the D gene TCRdb calls, TRBD1, cannot be checked with no DNA. CDR1 and CDR2 (germline): LGHNA, YSLEER. This CDR3 comprises 17 residues. CDR3 in amino acids: CASSQDSAPSSFYEQYF.

V is TRBV5-1 and J is TRBJ2-3; without DNA, the TCRdb call of TRBD2 cannot be checked. Germline loops: CDR1 SGHRS, CDR2 YFSETQ. The CDR3 has 16 residues. The CDR3: CASSLAGLAEGATQYF.

The V call is TRBV4-3, the J call TRBJ1-1; the D call of TRBD1 rests on TCRdb alone, since no DNA is present to check it. The germline V gene encodes CDR1 LGHNA and CDR2 YSLEER. CDR3 length equals 18 residues. CDR3 residues: CASSQDGILGQGNTEAFF.

J is TRBJ2-5 and V is TRBV2; no DNA is available, so the TRBD1 call from TCRdb remains unchecked. Germline V gives CDR1 SNHLY, CDR2 FYNNEI. This CDR3 region has 12 residues. The CDR3 protein is CASGQGSETQYF.

The chain is built from TRBV28 and TRBJ2-1; no DNA is available, so the TRBD2 call from TCRdb remains unchecked. The germline CDR1 and CDR2 sequences are MDHEN and SYDVKM. The CDR3 has 15 residues. CDR3 loop: CASASLAGTYNEQFF. The variable domain in full, with the rest retrieved from reference TRBV28 and TRBJ2-1, is DVKVTQSSRYLVKRTGEKVFLECVQDMDHENMFWYRQDPGLGLRLIYFSYDVKMKEKGDIPEGYSVSREKKERFSLILESASTNQTSMYLCASASLAGTYNEQFFGPGTRLTVL.